These T cell receptor beta chains were read from a single sample in a study of T cell changes during pregnancy in multiple sclerosis. Data came from immunoSEQ multiplex PCR; TCRdb stores just in-frame clones and leaves some out. The table lists about 46,000 clones, approximately 92% of them singletons. The material sequenced was CD8+ T cells from peripheral blood mononuclear cells, taken after pregnancy. These receptors all come from a female donor with multiple sclerosis, enrolled in a pregnancy study. CDR3s include the opening cysteine and the closing phenylalanine or tryptophan. The order of the fields is V gene, clone size, J gene, D gene, CDR3 DNA, CDR3 protein. The D gene is left open where the match is weak. Where a row states a size, it is once, few, many or the class of an expanded clone; other rows omit it.

>TRBV7-9|NA|TRBJ2-7|TRBD1
TGTGCCAGCGTCGGGACAGTCTACGAGCAGTACTTC
CASVGTVYEQYF
>TRBV7-9|NA|TRBJ1-1|NA
TGTGCCAGCAGCCATCCGGGACTGGGAACTGAAGCTTTCTTT
CASSHPGLGTEAFF
>TRBV7-9|NA|TRBJ2-7|NA
TGTGCCAGCAGCTTAGTTTCCCAGGGCCGAGAGCAGTACTTC
CASSLVSQGREQYF
>TRBV6-1|NA|TRBJ1-1|NA
TGTGCCAGCAGTGAAGCTCCTCGCCTATTT
CASSEAPRLF
>TRBV5-4|NA|TRBJ2-7|NA
TGTGCCAGCAGCTTTTCACTAGGAGGGTTCGAGCAGTACTTC
CASSFSLGGFEQYF
>TRBV9|NA|TRBJ2-7|TRBD1
TGTGCCAGCAGCGGCCGGGACAGCCCCTACGAGCAGTACTTC
CASSGRDSPYEQYF
>TRBV7-2|NA|TRBJ2-3|NA
TGTGCCAGCAGCTTAGGTAGACAGGGCACAGATACGCAGTATTTT
CASSLGRQGTDTQYF
>TRBV14|NA|TRBJ1-2|NA
TGTGCCAGCAGCCAAGAACAGGGCGTTTATGGCTACACCTTC
CASSQEQGVYGYTF
>TRBV19|once|TRBJ1-2|NA
TGTGCCAGTAGTATGAGGCAGCAGTTAATTCCGTGGGATGGCTACACCTTC
CASSMRQQLIPWDGYTF
>TRBV27|NA|TRBJ1-5|NA
TGTGCCAGCAGTTTCGGAGACAGCAATCAGCCCCAGCATTTT
CASSFGDSNQPQHF
>TRBV6-5|NA|TRBJ2-3|NA
TGTGCCAGCAGCCCCCCGGGGAGGAATACGCAGTATTTT
CASSPPGRNTQYF
>TRBV19|NA|TRBJ2-1|TRBD2
TGTGCCCCAGTGGGACTGCTGGGCGGGGGGGCCTATGAGCAGTTCTTC
CAPVGLLGGGAYEQFF
>TRBV6-5|NA|TRBJ2-1|TRBD2
TGTGCCAGCAGTTACCGGACTAGCGGGATTAATGAGCAGTTCTTC
CASSYRTSGINEQFF
>TRBV5-1|NA|TRBJ2-3|TRBD2
TGCGCCAGCAGCGGGGGACTAGCTACGTCGGATACGCAGTATTTT
CASSGGLATSDTQYF
>TRBV7-8|NA|TRBJ1-2|NA
TGTGCCAGCAGGGGGGGGCCGGATGGCTACACCTTC
CASRGGPDGYTF
>TRBV4-1|NA|TRBJ2-3|TRBD1
TGCGCCAGCAGCCAAACAGGGGGCACAGATACGCAGTATTTT
CASSQTGGTDTQYF
>TRBV27|NA|TRBJ1-4|NA
TGTGCCAGCAGGCGGGCTGAGCTTGAAAAACTGTTTTTT
CASRRAELEKLFF
>TRBV27|NA|TRBJ2-5|TRBD2
TGTGCCAGCAGCCTGACTAGCGGGAGCCTAGAGACCCAGTACTTC
CASSLTSGSLETQYF
>TRBV29-1|NA|TRBJ1-2|TRBD1
TGCAGCGTGGGACAGGCCGATTATGGCTACACCTTC
CSVGQADYGYTF
>TRBV7-9|NA|TRBJ2-1|NA
TGTGCCAGCAGTTCTTCTACGACTAGTTCTTCCTACAATGAGCAGTTCTTC
CASSSSTTSSSYNEQFF
>TRBV5-4|NA|TRBJ1-2|NA
TGTGCCAGCAGCTCTCGGACAGCTAACTATGGCTACACCTTC
CASSSRTANYGYTF
>TRBV10-3|NA|TRBJ2-1|TRBD2
TGTGCCATCAAAACCGGGACTAGCGGGGGTGATGAGCAGTTCTTC
CAIKTGTSGGDEQFF
>TRBV10-2|once|TRBJ2-7|TRBD1
TGCGCCAGCAGCTACGAGTCAGGGGGCGCGTCCTACGAGCAGTACTTC
CASSYESGGASYEQYF
>TRBV10-1|NA|TRBJ2-4|NA
TGCGCCAGCATAGCCCTTCACAAAAACATTCAGTACTTC
CASIALHKNIQYF